These T cell receptor beta chains were read from a single sample in a study of cytomegalovirus exposure and HLA in healthy donors. Assay: immunoSEQ multiplex PCR; the TCRdb copy retains only in-frame clones and omits some. The data show tens of thousands of clones, over 85% seen once. The specimen sequenced was PBMCs. These receptors were taken from a woman aged 18 to 35 in good health and CMV-seropositive. Both conserved end residues are part of each CDR3. The D gene is left open where the match is weak. Clone size is stated in some rows and not others, as once, few, many or a class when expanded.

J gene: TRBJ2-3; clone size: .; V gene: TRBV6-4; D gene: TRBD2; CDR3 length: 15; CDR3 protein: CASSETSGETDTQYF; CDR3 DNA: TGTGCCAGCAGCGAGACTAGCGGGGAGACAGATACGCAGTATTTT
J gene: TRBJ2-1; clone size: .; V gene: TRBV4-1; D gene: TRBD2; CDR3 length: 16; CDR3 protein: CASSQVAGRSYNEQFF; CDR3 DNA: TGCGCCAGCAGCCAAGTGGCCGGGAGGTCCTACAATGAGCAGTTCTTC
J gene: TRBJ2-2; clone size: .; V gene: TRBV25-1; D gene: TRBD1; CDR3 length: 14; CDR3 protein: CASSPGTATGELFF; CDR3 DNA: TGTGCCAGCAGCCCAGGGACAGCCACCGGGGAGCTGTTTTTT
J gene: TRBJ2-7; clone size: .; V gene: TRBV10-2; D gene: .; CDR3 length: 13; CDR3 protein: CASSVTTSYEQYF; CDR3 DNA: TGCGCCAGCAGTGTGACTACCTCCTACGAGCAGTACTTC
J gene: TRBJ2-1; clone size: .; V gene: TRBV4-1; D gene: TRBD2; CDR3 length: 17; CDR3 protein: CASSQWTSGSLYNEQFF; CDR3 DNA: TGCGCCAGCAGCCAATGGACTAGCGGGAGCCTCTACAATGAGCAGTTCTTC
J gene: TRBJ2-5; clone size: .; V gene: TRBV5-1; D gene: TRBD2; CDR3 length: 19; CDR3 protein: CASSFASGGVVLYQETQYF; CDR3 DNA: TGCGCCAGCAGCTTTGCGTCCGGGGGGGTAGTACTATACCAAGAGACCCAGTACTTC
J gene: TRBJ2-7; clone size: .; V gene: TRBV6-1; D gene: TRBD1; CDR3 length: 13; CDR3 protein: CASSERGPYEQYF; CDR3 DNA: TGTGCCAGCAGTGAGAGGGGGCCCTACGAGCAGTACTTC
J gene: TRBJ1-2; clone size: .; V gene: TRBV30; D gene: .; CDR3 length: 13; CDR3 protein: CAWRDNTNYGYTF; CDR3 DNA: TGTGCCTGGAGAGACAATACAAACTATGGCTACACCTTC
J gene: TRBJ2-3; clone size: few; V gene: TRBV6-1; D gene: TRBD1; CDR3 length: 15; CDR3 protein: CASSEGTGHTDTQYF; CDR3 DNA: TGTGCCAGCAGTGAAGGGACAGGGCACACAGATACGCAGTATTTT
J gene: TRBJ2-4; clone size: .; V gene: TRBV19; D gene: TRBD1; CDR3 length: 15; CDR3 protein: CASSMGRQGANIQYF; CDR3 DNA: TGTGCCAGTAGTATGGGGCGACAGGGGGCGAACATTCAGTACTTC
J gene: TRBJ2-1; clone size: once; V gene: TRBV29-1; D gene: .; CDR3 length: 13; CDR3 protein: CSVDGESYNEQFF; CDR3 DNA: TGCAGCGTTGACGGGGAGTCCTACAATGAGCAGTTCTTC
J gene: TRBJ2-1; clone size: .; V gene: TRBV30; D gene: TRBD1; CDR3 length: 14; CDR3 protein: CAWSGQGIYNEQFF; CDR3 DNA: TGTGCCTGGAGTGGACAGGGGATATACAATGAGCAGTTCTTC
J gene: TRBJ1-2; clone size: .; V gene: TRBV7-2; D gene: .; CDR3 length: 13; CDR3 protein: CASSLGTARGYTF; CDR3 DNA: TGTGCCAGCAGCTTAGGTACTGCGCGGGGCTACACCTTC
J gene: TRBJ2-3; clone size: once; V gene: TRBV13; D gene: TRBD2; CDR3 length: 12; CDR3 protein: CASSFGEGTQYF; CDR3 DNA: TGTGCCAGCAGCTTTGGGGAGGGTACGCAGTATTTT
J gene: TRBJ1-5; clone size: .; V gene: TRBV2; D gene: .; CDR3 length: 17; CDR3 protein: CASSEYTGRGGNQPQHF; CDR3 DNA: TGTGCCAGCAGTGAATATACGGGGCGGGGTGGCAATCAGCCCCAGCATTTT
J gene: TRBJ1-2; clone size: .; V gene: TRBV4-1; D gene: TRBD1; CDR3 length: 16; CDR3 protein: CASSQDLRGQPTGYTF; CDR3 DNA: TGCGCCAGCAGCCAAGATTTAAGGGGACAGCCAACGGGCTACACCTTC
J gene: TRBJ1-5; clone size: .; V gene: TRBV28; D gene: .; CDR3 length: 14; CDR3 protein: CASSLVGRSQPQHF; CDR3 DNA: TGTGCCAGCAGTTTAGTCGGAAGGAGTCAGCCCCAGCATTTT
J gene: TRBJ2-7; clone size: .; V gene: TRBV18; D gene: .; CDR3 length: 14; CDR3 protein: CASSPTASSYEQYF; CDR3 DNA: TGTGCCAGCTCACCAACCGCGAGCTCCTACGAGCAGTACTTC
J gene: TRBJ2-7; clone size: .; V gene: TRBV9; D gene: TRBD2; CDR3 length: 15; CDR3 protein: CASSVAGGVSYEQYF; CDR3 DNA: TGTGCCAGCAGCGTAGCGGGGGGAGTCTCCTACGAGCAGTACTTC
J gene: TRBJ2-7; clone size: .; V gene: TRBV27; D gene: TRBD1; CDR3 length: 14; CDR3 protein: CASSPGTGNEEQYF; CDR3 DNA: TGTGCCAGCAGTCCGGGGACAGGGAATGAGGAGCAGTACTTC
J gene: TRBJ1-2; clone size: .; V gene: TRBV6-5; D gene: .; CDR3 length: 15; CDR3 protein: CASRLKATVNYGYTF; CDR3 DNA: TGTGCCAGCAGACTAAAGGCCACCGTTAACTATGGCTACACCTTC
J gene: TRBJ2-7; clone size: .; V gene: TRBV6-5; D gene: .; CDR3 length: 14; CDR3 protein: CASSYQPGSYEQYF; CDR3 DNA: TGTGCCAGCAGTTACCAGCCAGGGTCCTACGAGCAGTACTTC
J gene: TRBJ1-4; clone size: .; V gene: TRBV27; D gene: .; CDR3 length: 15; CDR3 protein: CASSPSRVGRAKLFF; CDR3 DNA: TGTGCCAGCAGCCCCTCGAGGGTCGGGCGGGCAAAACTGTTTTTT
J gene: TRBJ1-4; clone size: .; V gene: TRBV5-1; D gene: TRBD1; CDR3 length: 13; CDR3 protein: CASSTGTEEKLFF; CDR3 DNA: TGCGCCAGCAGCACCGGGACAGAAGAAAAACTGTTTTTT
J gene: TRBJ2-1; clone size: .; V gene: TRBV7-2; D gene: TRBD1; CDR3 length: 15; CDR3 protein: CASSMTGAPYNEQFF; CDR3 DNA: TGTGCCAGCAGCATGACAGGGGCCCCCTACAATGAGCAGTTCTTC
J gene: TRBJ2-7; clone size: .; V gene: TRBV19; D gene: .; CDR3 length: 13; CDR3 protein: CASTSDTSYEQYF; CDR3 DNA: TGTGCCAGTACCTCAGACACCTCCTACGAGCAGTACTTC
J gene: TRBJ2-1; clone size: .; V gene: TRBV6-5; D gene: TRBD2; CDR3 length: 16; CDR3 protein: CASSYSSGGGHLEQFF; CDR3 DNA: TGTGCCAGCAGTTACTCTTCCGGGGGGGGCCATCTCGAGCAGTTCTTC
J gene: TRBJ2-5; clone size: .; V gene: TRBV5-1; D gene: TRBD2; CDR3 length: 14; CDR3 protein: CASTLRGDQETQYF; CDR3 DNA: TGCGCCAGCACCCTGCGGGGGGACCAAGAGACCCAGTACTTC
J gene: TRBJ1-4; clone size: .; V gene: TRBV2; D gene: TRBD1; CDR3 length: 17; CDR3 protein: CASSDTQGALGNEKLFF; CDR3 DNA: TGTGCCAGCAGTGACACACAGGGGGCTCTTGGTAATGAAAAACTGTTTTTT
J gene: TRBJ1-2; clone size: .; V gene: TRBV2; D gene: .; CDR3 length: 15; CDR3 protein: CASARTLFGGLGYTF; CDR3 DNA: TGTGCCAGCGCAAGGACGTTATTCGGGGGTCTTGGCTACACCTTC
J gene: TRBJ2-1; clone size: once; V gene: TRBV7-8; D gene: TRBD2; CDR3 length: 17; CDR3 protein: CASSLDPSGRALNEQFF; CDR3 DNA: TGTGCCAGCAGCTTAGACCCTAGCGGGAGGGCCCTCAATGAGCAGTTCTTC
J gene: TRBJ1-5; clone size: .; V gene: TRBV15; D gene: .; CDR3 length: 14; CDR3 protein: CATSRTGTNQPQHF; CDR3 DNA: TGTGCCACCAGCAGAACGGGGACAAATCAGCCCCAGCATTTT
J gene: TRBJ2-7; clone size: .; V gene: TRBV27; D gene: TRBD1; CDR3 length: 13; CDR3 protein: CASSLGQDYEQYF; CDR3 DNA: TGTGCCAGCAGTTTAGGACAGGACTACGAGCAGTACTTC
J gene: TRBJ2-6; clone size: few; V gene: TRBV6-1; D gene: .; CDR3 length: 15; CDR3 protein: CASSLHFSGANVLTF; CDR3 DNA: TGTGCCAGCAGCCTCCACTTCTCTGGGGCCAACGTCCTGACTTTC
J gene: TRBJ2-7; clone size: once; V gene: TRBV7-2; D gene: TRBD2; CDR3 length: 17; CDR3 protein: CASSLVGTSGGANEQYF; CDR3 DNA: TGTGCCAGCAGCTTAGTGGGGACTAGCGGGGGGGCGAACGAGCAGTACTTC
J gene: TRBJ1-1; clone size: .; V gene: TRBV28; D gene: .; CDR3 length: 14; CDR3 protein: CASRIRDKGFSAFF; CDR3 DNA: TGTGCCAGCAGAATTCGGGACAAGGGGTTCTCAGCTTTCTTT
J gene: TRBJ2-7; clone size: .; V gene: TRBV7-6; D gene: TRBD1; CDR3 length: 14; CDR3 protein: CASSNGQGRNEQYF; CDR3 DNA: TGTGCCAGCAGCAACGGACAGGGGAGGAACGAGCAGTACTTC
J gene: TRBJ2-2; clone size: .; V gene: TRBV4-2; D gene: .; CDR3 length: 17; CDR3 protein: CASSQSSRHLNTGELFF; CDR3 DNA: TGTGCCAGCAGCCAGTCTTCGAGGCACCTGAACACCGGGGAGCTGTTTTTT
J gene: TRBJ2-5; clone size: .; V gene: TRBV12-5; D gene: .; CDR3 length: 12; CDR3 protein: CASGPGFETQYF; CDR3 DNA: TGTGCTAGTGGTCCGGGGTTTGAGACCCAGTACTTC
J gene: TRBJ1-1; clone size: .; V gene: TRBV29-1; D gene: TRBD1; CDR3 length: 12; CDR3 protein: CSGGQGGTEAFF; CDR3 DNA: TGCAGCGGCGGACAGGGCGGCACTGAAGCTTTCTTT
J gene: TRBJ2-3; clone size: .; V gene: TRBV5-1; D gene: .; CDR3 length: 16; CDR3 protein: CASSLRSSRNTDTQYF; CDR3 DNA: TGCGCCAGCAGCTTGAGGTCTAGCCGAAACACAGATACGCAGTATTTT
J gene: TRBJ2-7; clone size: .; V gene: TRBV2; D gene: TRBD2; CDR3 length: 15; CDR3 protein: CASSSGLAGYYEQYF; CDR3 DNA: TGTGCCAGCAGTAGTGGACTAGCGGGATACTACGAGCAGTACTTC
J gene: TRBJ1-5; clone size: few; V gene: TRBV6-1; D gene: .; CDR3 length: 19; CDR3 protein: CASSERIGGRVVSNQPQHF; CDR3 DNA: TGTGCCAGCAGTGAACGGATTGGGGGGAGGGTTGTGAGCAATCAGCCCCAGCATTTT
J gene: TRBJ1-2; clone size: .; V gene: TRBV4-2; D gene: .; CDR3 length: 15; CDR3 protein: CASSQISQGQGGYTF; CDR3 DNA: TGTGCCAGCAGCCAAATCAGCCAGGGGCAGGGTGGCTACACCTTC
J gene: TRBJ2-1; clone size: few; V gene: TRBV30; D gene: .; CDR3 length: 14; CDR3 protein: CAWSVPGEVNEQFF; CDR3 DNA: TGTGCCTGGAGTGTACCTGGAGAAGTTAATGAGCAGTTCTTC
J gene: TRBJ2-7; clone size: .; V gene: TRBV15; D gene: TRBD2; CDR3 length: 16; CDR3 protein: CATSRDRAGGSYEQYF; CDR3 DNA: TGTGCCACCAGCAGAGATCGAGCGGGGGGGTCCTACGAGCAGTACTTC
J gene: TRBJ2-5; clone size: .; V gene: TRBV7-9; D gene: .; CDR3 length: 14; CDR3 protein: CASSPEATQETQYF; CDR3 DNA: TGTGCCAGCAGCCCCGAGGCCACCCAAGAGACCCAGTACTTC
J gene: TRBJ1-3; clone size: .; V gene: TRBV2; D gene: .; CDR3 length: 14; CDR3 protein: CASSGQYGGNTIYF; CDR3 DNA: TGTGCCAGCAGTGGACAGTACGGCGGAAACACCATATATTTT
J gene: TRBJ2-1; clone size: few; V gene: TRBV11-3; D gene: TRBD2; CDR3 length: 14; CDR3 protein: CASAPGGARNEQFF; CDR3 DNA: TGTGCCAGCGCACCCGGGGGGGCTCGGAATGAGCAGTTCTTC
J gene: TRBJ2-1; clone size: .; V gene: TRBV29-1; D gene: .; CDR3 length: 11; CDR3 protein: CSVATGNEQFF; CDR3 DNA: TGCAGCGTTGCTACAGGGAATGAGCAGTTCTTC
J gene: TRBJ1-5; clone size: .; V gene: TRBV9; D gene: .; CDR3 length: 14; CDR3 protein: CASSGGGSNQPQHF; CDR3 DNA: TGTGCCAGCAGCGGAGGGGGAAGCAATCAGCCCCAGCATTTT
J gene: TRBJ2-7; clone size: .; V gene: TRBV7-2; D gene: TRBD2; CDR3 length: 15; CDR3 protein: CASRDTSGGTYEQYF; CDR3 DNA: TGTGCCAGCAGGGACACTAGCGGGGGGACCTACGAGCAGTACTTC
J gene: TRBJ2-7; clone size: .; V gene: TRBV28; D gene: .; CDR3 length: 11; CDR3 protein: CASSYTYEQYF; CDR3 DNA: TGTGCCAGCAGTTACACCTACGAGCAGTACTTC
J gene: TRBJ2-3; clone size: medium-sized; V gene: TRBV19; D gene: TRBD1; CDR3 length: 16; CDR3 protein: CASSIGTGGGTDTQYF; CDR3 DNA: TGTGCCAGTAGTATCGGTACAGGGGGCGGCACAGATACGCAGTATTTT
J gene: TRBJ2-1; clone size: .; V gene: TRBV7-9; D gene: TRBD2; CDR3 length: 18; CDR3 protein: CASRSLLAGGSSYNEQFF; CDR3 DNA: TGTGCCAGCAGATCGCTACTAGCGGGGGGGAGCTCCTACAATGAGCAGTTCTTC
J gene: TRBJ1-1; clone size: .; V gene: TRBV10-3; D gene: .; CDR3 length: 9; CDR3 protein: CANPRSAFF; CDR3 DNA: TGTGCCAACCCTAGATCAGCTTTCTTT